The rows below give T cell receptor beta chains drawn from one sample of a study of blood T cell repertoires in COVID-19. Sequencing was performed with immunoSEQ multiplex PCR; in TCRdb, only in-frame clones are kept and a portion is missing. Of about 270,000 clones in the sample, approximately 85% were seen once. The specimen was peripheral blood. The receptors originated from a woman aged 70 to 79 with acute or convalescent COVID-19. Each CDR3 is given without its conserved first and last residue.

>TRBJ1-1|TRBV19
ASSIGRGRNTEAF
>TRBJ2-7|TRBV6-1
ASSEPFPRGGQVSYEQY
>TRBJ2-7|TRBV5-6
ASSFAGWYEQY
>TRBJ1-2|TRBV27
ASSNRTGYYGYT
>TRBJ1-3|TRBV18
ASSPSVGASGNTIY
>TRBJ2-7|TRBV4-1
ASSPKQGVNEQY
>TRBJ2-1|TRBV5-1
ASSATGIPGNEQF
>TRBJ1-4|TRBV11-2
ASSLRSVGHEKLF
>TRBJ2-2|TRBV7-2
ASTDYRNTGELF
>TRBJ2-5|TRBV5-1
ASSFSATGAQETQY
>TRBJ2-5|TRBV29-1
SVGLPLRETQY
>TRBJ2-3|TRBV6-5
ASCFLGGAGNTQY
>TRBJ1-1|TRBV5-1
ASSLAQTVRNTEAF
>TRBJ2-3|TRBV7-8
ASSLGRTDTQY
>TRBJ1-2|TRBV5-6
ASSFGRTVGTGYT
>TRBJ1-6|TRBV3-1/TRBV3-2
ASSQESGSDNSPLH
>TRBJ1-5|TRBV5-5
ASSLGLGGMSRDQPQH
>TRBJ2-1|TRBV4-1
ASSPTGVSYNEQF
>TRBJ2-3|TRBV7-9
ASSSRDRGPGDTQY
>TRBJ1-1|TRBV18
ASSRDSREAF
>TRBJ1-2|TRBV3-1/TRBV3-2
ASSAGAYGYT
>TRBJ2-5|TRBV3-1/TRBV3-2
ASSPTTGRGQY
>TRBJ2-7|TRBV5-6
ASSLTGRGYEQY
>TRBJ2-7|TRBV5-1
ASSLEAGTHYEQY
>TRBJ1-5|TRBV5-5
ASSPSGNQPQH
>TRBJ2-7|TRBV5-6
ASSLGRQQY
>TRBJ2-2|TRBV11-3
ASSGARAGELF
>TRBJ1-2|TRBV3-1/TRBV3-2
ASSPLPGANYGYT
>TRBJ1-1|TRBV28
ASSSGMGLYTEAF
>TRBJ2-1|TRBV9
ASSPLAGEQF
>TRBJ1-1|TRBV6-5
ASSRTGVNTEAF
>TRBJ1-6|TRBV6-5
ASVGQGKNSPLH
>TRBJ2-5|TRBV11-2
ASSRDSFQETQY
>TRBJ1-3|TRBV19
ASSIGSGNTIY
>TRBJ2-7|TRBV4-1
ASSPDRTGGGEQY